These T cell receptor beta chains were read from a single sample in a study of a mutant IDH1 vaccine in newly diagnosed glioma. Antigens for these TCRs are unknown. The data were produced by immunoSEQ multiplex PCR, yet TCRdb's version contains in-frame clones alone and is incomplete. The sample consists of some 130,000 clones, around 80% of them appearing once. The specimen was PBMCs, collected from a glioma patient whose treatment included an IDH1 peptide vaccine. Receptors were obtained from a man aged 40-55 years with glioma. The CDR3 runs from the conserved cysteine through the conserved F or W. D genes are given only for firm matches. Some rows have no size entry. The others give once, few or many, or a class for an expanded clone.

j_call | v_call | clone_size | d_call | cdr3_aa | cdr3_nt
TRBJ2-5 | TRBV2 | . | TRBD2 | CASSEWTSGGAGETQYF | TGTGCCAGCAGTGAATGGACTAGCGGGGGGGCGGGAGAGACCCAGTACTTC
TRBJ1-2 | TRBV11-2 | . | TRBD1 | CASSLGEGAYYGYTF | TGTGCCAGCAGCTTAGGGGAGGGGGCCTACTATGGCTACACCTTC
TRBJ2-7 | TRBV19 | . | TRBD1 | CASSPSWGQGAYEQYF | TGTGCCAGTAGCCCATCTTGGGGACAGGGGGCTTACGAGCAGTACTTC
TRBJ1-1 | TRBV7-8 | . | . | CASSLGTEAFF | TGTGCCAGCAGCTTAGGCACTGAAGCTTTCTTT
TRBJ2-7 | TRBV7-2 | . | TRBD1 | CASSRAGTGSYEQYF | TGTGCCAGCAGCCGGGCGGGGACAGGGTCCTACGAGCAGTACTTC
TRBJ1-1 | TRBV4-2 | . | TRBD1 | CASSFSRGPEAFF | TGTGCCAGCAGCTTCAGCAGGGGGCCTGAAGCTTTCTTT
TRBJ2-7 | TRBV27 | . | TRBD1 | CASRPDRGDHEQYF | TGTGCCAGCAGACCCGACAGGGGTGATCACGAGCAGTACTTC
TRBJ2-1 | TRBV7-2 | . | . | CASSVSPSSYNEQFF | TGTGCCAGCAGCGTTTCCCCGAGCTCCTACAATGAGCAGTTCTTC
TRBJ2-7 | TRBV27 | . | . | CASSQRGVFYEQYF | TGTGCCAGCAGTCAACGGGGCGTCTTTTACGAGCAGTACTTC
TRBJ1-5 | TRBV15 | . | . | CATSFGGANQPQHF | TGTGCCACCAGCTTTGGCGGGGCGAATCAGCCCCAGCATTTT
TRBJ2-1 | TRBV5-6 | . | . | CASSFVTLDEQFF | TGTGCCAGCAGCTTCGTAACTCTCGATGAGCAGTTCTTC
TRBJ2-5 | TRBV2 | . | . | CASARAGRQETQYF | TGTGCCAGCGCCAGAGCCGGGAGACAAGAGACCCAGTACTTC
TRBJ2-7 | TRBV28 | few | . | CASSGASYEQYF | TGTGCCAGCTCCGGGGCCTCCTACGAGCAGTACTTC
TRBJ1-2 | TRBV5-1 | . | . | CASSLAFGSSYGYTF | TGCGCCAGCAGCTTGGCCTTCGGCAGCTCGTATGGCTACACCTTC
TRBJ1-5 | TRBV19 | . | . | CASSIDDGNQPQHF | TGTGCCAGTAGTATAGATGACGGCAATCAGCCCCAGCATTTT
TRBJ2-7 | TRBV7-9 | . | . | CASSRLSYEQYF | TGTGCCAGCAGTAGACTGTCCTACGAGCAGTACTTC
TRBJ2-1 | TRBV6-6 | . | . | CASSSQLAPTYNEQFF | TGTGCCAGCAGTTCGCAACTAGCCCCAACCTACAATGAGCAGTTCTTC
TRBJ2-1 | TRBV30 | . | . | CAWTTLRGLSYNEQFF | TGTGCCTGGACCACCCTCCGGGGTCTCTCCTACAATGAGCAGTTCTTC
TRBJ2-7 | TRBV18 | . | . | CASSPLAVVDEQYF | TGTGCCAGCTCACCACTGGCGGTGGTGGACGAGCAGTACTTC
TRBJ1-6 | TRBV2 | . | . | CASSGENSPLHF | TGTGCCAGCAGTGGGGAAAATTCACCCCTCCACTTT
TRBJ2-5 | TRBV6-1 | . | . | CASNDGRQETQYF | TGTGCCAGCAATGATGGGAGACAAGAGACCCAGTACTTC
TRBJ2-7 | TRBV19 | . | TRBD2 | CASAAGALVYEQYF | TGTGCCAGCGCAGCGGGGGCCTTGGTCTACGAGCAGTACTTC
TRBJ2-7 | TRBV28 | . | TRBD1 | CASTSDRAAYEQYF | TGTGCCAGCACCTCGGACAGGGCTGCCTACGAGCAGTACTTC
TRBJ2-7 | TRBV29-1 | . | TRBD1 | CSVGPGQSSYEQYF | TGCAGCGTGGGACCGGGACAGTCCTCCTACGAGCAGTACTTC
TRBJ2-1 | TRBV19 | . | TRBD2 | CASSLPSGAKENEQFF | TGTGCCAGTAGTTTACCGAGCGGGGCCAAGGAGAATGAGCAGTTCTTC
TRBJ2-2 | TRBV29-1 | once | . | CSVEVGAGTGELFF | TGCAGCGTAGAGGTGGGGGCCGGAACCGGGGAGCTGTTTTTT
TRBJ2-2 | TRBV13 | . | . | CASSLLGAGELFF | TGTGCCAGCAGCTTACTGGGGGCCGGGGAGCTGTTTTTT
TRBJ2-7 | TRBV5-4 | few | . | CASSPDRTEQYF | TGTGCCAGCAGCCCCGACAGGACTGAGCAGTACTTC
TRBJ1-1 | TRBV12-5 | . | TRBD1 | CASGLVGQGYTEAFF | TGTGCTAGTGGTTTGGTAGGACAGGGTTACACTGAAGCTTTCTTT